The 30 T cell receptor beta chains reported below all come from one sample, sequenced in a study of shared clonotypes between healthy human individuals. Sequencing used immunoSEQ multiplex PCR; TCRdb keeps in-frame clones, though not all of them. The data show about 360,000 clones, roughly 80% seen once. The sequenced sample was memory CD4+ T cells sorted from blood. The subset is: CD45RA-negative fraction. These receptors were obtained from a man aged 25 to 40 in good health.

J is TRBJ1-5 and V is TRBV9; D is perhaps TRBD1 (5 bases). This CDR3 region has 13 residues. Germline V CDR1 and CDR2: SGDLS, YYNGEE. Trimming stripped 4 bases from V and 3 bases from J, with 8 bases between. The CDR3 spells CASSRDYNQPQHF. The CDR3 DNA follows: TGTGCCAGCAGCCGGGACTACAATCAGCCCCAGCATTTT.

The chain links TRBV6-1 to TRBJ1-5; D ambiguous. Germline-derived CDR1 and CDR2 are MNHNS and SASEGT. V dropped 6 bases and J dropped 5 bases, with 14 bases sitting between them. The CDR3 is 14 residues long. The CDR3, as DNA: TGTGCCAGCAGGGAGTTTACTATTGATCAGCCCCAGCATTTT. Its translation: CASREFTIDQPQHF.

This clone was found once. J is TRBJ2-3 and V is TRBV10-1; perhaps TRBD2 as D (6 bases). V lost 3 bases and J lost 0, with 7 bases in between. CDR3 length: 14 amino acids. Germline-derived CDR1 and CDR2 are WNHNN and SYGVQD (reference sequence). This chain's CDR3 is CASSESGSTDTQYF. The CDR3 DNA sequence: TGCGCCAGCAGTGAAAGCGGGAGCACAGATACGCAGTATTTT.

V gene TRBV5-4 combines with J gene TRBJ1-2, with 10 bases that match TRBD1. V trimming: 4 bases; J trimming: 0 bases; junction bases outside the gene matches: 6. The CDR3 extends over 16 amino acids. Germline V lookup: CDR1 SGHNT, CDR2 YYREEE (reference sequence). Here the CDR3 reads CASSPGQGKTNYGYTF. The CDR3, as DNA: TGTGCCAGCAGCCCGGGACAGGGGAAAACTAACTATGGCTACACCTTC.

The gene calls are TRBV6-5 and TRBJ1-2, with 7 bases identical to TRBD1. V lost 4 bases, J lost 7 bases, and 6 bases stayed unmatched. The CDR3 extends over 13 amino acids. Germline lookup yields CDR1 MNHEY and CDR2 SVGAGI. The CDR3 is CASSFPGGSGYTF. DNA of the CDR3: TGTGCCAGCAGTTTCCCAGGGGGTTCTGGCTACACCTTC.

This clone was seen only a few times. The chain combines TRBV20-1 with TRBJ2-4; TRBD1 matches at 8 bases. This CDR3 comprises 11 residues. Germline lookup yields CDR1 DFQATT and CDR2 SNEGSKA (reference sequence). V shed 6 bases, J shed 8 bases, and the junction held 3 bases outside the gene matches. CDR3 loop: CSATGEDIQYF. The CDR3 DNA reads TGCAGTGCGACAGGGGAGGACATTCAGTACTTC.

This chain links TRBV29-1 with TRBJ2-3, with D tentatively TRBD2 (7 bases). Germline V gene data show CDR1 as SQVTM and CDR2 as ANQGSEA. Deletions cut 2 bases from V and 4 bases from J, with 10 bases between. The CDR3 is made up of 13 amino acids. CDR3 nucleotides: TGCAGCGTTGAAAGGGGGGGGCCAGATACGCAGTATTTT. Translated, it gives CSVERGGPDTQYF.

CDR3 amino acids: CASSRDRVKLVYTF. CDR3 nucleotides: TGTGCCAGCAGCAGGGACAGGGTGAAGCTTGTCTACACCTTC. The genes are TRBV6-1 and TRBJ1-2, with 9 bases aligning to TRBD1. Unmatched junction bases numbered 12, after V lost 6 bases and J lost 10 bases. The CDR3 covers 14 residues. Germline V lookup: CDR1 MNHNS, CDR2 SASEGT.

The CDR3 is CASNMGAYNQPQHF. Here the CDR3 DNA reads TGTGCCAGTAACATGGGGGCATACAATCAGCCCCAGCATTTT. The V call is TRBV19, the J call TRBJ1-5; D possibly corresponds to TRBD1 (6 bases). Trimming took off 7 bases at V and 3 bases at J, with 13 bases between the two ends. The CDR3 is made up of 14 amino acids. Germline CDR1 reads LNHDA; CDR2 reads SQIVND (reference sequence).

The chain joins TRBV18 to TRBJ2-1; D is ambiguous. Germline CDR1 is KGHSH and CDR2 is LQKENI. The CDR3 consists of 10 residues. V was trimmed by 6 bases and J by 6 bases, leaving 3 bases between them. The CDR3, as DNA: TGTGCCAGCTCGGGCAATGAGCAGTTCTTC. Translating gives CASSGNEQFF.

The chain combines TRBV15 with TRBJ1-4; D remains unclear. The CDR3 has 12 amino acids. Deletions cut 0 bases from V and 8 bases from J, with 4 bases between. CDR1 is LNHNV and CDR2 is YYDKDF in the germline V gene (reference sequence). CDR3 nucleotides: TGTGCCACCAGCAGAGAACCGGAAAAACTGTTTTTT. Translated: CATSREPEKLFF.

This clone was observed a few times. The chain employs TRBV28 and TRBJ1-3; D remains unclear. The CDR3 has 13 amino acids. Germline CDR1 MDHEN, CDR2 SYDVKM. The V end lost 6 bases, the J end lost 3 bases, and 9 bases lay between the germline ends. In DNA, the CDR3 is TGTGCCAGCAGCCTGGCGCGTGGAAACACCATATATTTT. Its protein is CASSLARGNTIYF.

The chain's CDR3 is CASSEARGNQPQHF. The CDR3 coding sequence is TGTGCCAGCAGTGAAGCCAGGGGCAATCAGCCCCAGCATTTT. The chain joins TRBV2 to TRBJ1-5; weak D call: TRBD1 (5 bases). The CDR3 loop spans 14 amino acids. From germline, CDR1 is SNHLY and CDR2 FYNNEI. The V end was cut by 0 bases, the J end by 2 bases, with 5 bases between.

This clone has just one count. V and J are TRBV19 and TRBJ2-2, with D tentatively TRBD1 (8 bases). V was pared by 4 bases and J by 1 base, with 34 bases between. The CDR3 is made up of 23 amino acids. CDR1 is LNHDA and CDR2 is SQIVND in the germline V gene (reference sequence). The CDR3 protein is CASSKPPGQASRRQRENTGELFF. DNA of the CDR3: TGTGCCAGTAGTAAACCCCCGGGACAGGCCTCCCGTCGTCAGCGGGAGAACACCGGGGAGCTGTTTTTT.

This clone appeared once. V gene TRBV28 combines with J gene TRBJ1-2; the D is unclear. V shed 6 bases and J shed 2 bases, with 7 bases lying between them. Germline-derived CDR1 and CDR2 are MDHEN and SYDVKM. The CDR3 is made up of 12 amino acids. CDR3 DNA sequence: TGTGCCAGCAGGGTCCCCAACTATGGCTACACCTTC. It encodes CASRVPNYGYTF.

This sequence joins TRBV2 and TRBJ1-5; the D is unclear. The germline V gene has CDR1 SNHLY and CDR2 FYNNEI. The CDR3 consists of 16 residues. The V gene lost 7 bases and the J gene lost 7 bases, with 23 bases spanning the gap. The CDR3: CASTMSGIRETQPQHF. As DNA, the CDR3 is TGTGCCAGCACTATGAGCGGTATTAGGGAGACGCAGCCCCAGCATTTT.

The CDR3 DNA sequence: TGTGCCAGCAGCAGCCCGGGGACATATGAGCAGTTCTTC. Its protein is CASSSPGTYEQFF. The chain carries TRBV11-2 and TRBJ2-1, with D tentatively TRBD1 (6 bases). V dropped 5 bases and J dropped 8 bases, with 13 bases sitting between them. Germline-derived CDR1 and CDR2 are SGHAT and FQNNGV. The CDR3 totals 13 residues.

The genes are TRBV4-3 and TRBJ1-6; no firm D call. This CDR3 is built from 15 residues. Germline CDR1 LGHNA, CDR2 YSLEER. V dropped 2 bases and J dropped 5 bases, with 10 bases sitting between them. CDR3 protein: CASSQNRVDNSPLHF. In nucleotides, the CDR3 is TGCGCCAGCAGCCAAAACCGGGTTGATAATTCACCCCTCCACTTT.

This clone was seen more than once but under ten times. The chain employs TRBV2 and TRBJ1-1, with D possibly matching TRBD1 (5 bases). The CDR3 is 13 amino acids. V was shortened by 8 bases and J by 0 bases, with 10 bases between the two germline ends. Germline lookup yields CDR1 SNHLY and CDR2 FYNNEI. CDR3 sequence reads: CASDRGLNTEAFF. CDR3 in DNA: TGTGCCAGCGACCGGGGGTTGAACACTGAAGCTTTCTTT. The whole variable domain, remainder taken from reference TRBV2 and TRBJ1-1, is EPEVTQTPSHQVTQMGQEVILRCVPISNHLYFYWYRQILGQKVEFLVSFYNNEISEKSEIFDDQFSVERPDGSNFTLKIRSTKLEDSAMYFCASDRGLNTEAFFGQGTRLTVV.

The chain joins TRBV4-1 to TRBJ1-1; maybe TRBD1 (5 bases). Trimming stripped 8 bases from V and 4 bases from J, with 11 bases between. CDR3 length: 12 residues. CDR1 and CDR2 (germline): MGHRA, YSYEKL. The CDR3 loop reads CASQGGATEAFF. The CDR3 nucleotides are TGCGCCAGCCAAGGCGGGGCCACTGAAGCTTTCTTT.

The chain links TRBV18 to TRBJ2-6, with 11 nucleotides matching TRBD1. The CDR3 loop spans 19 amino acids. After removal of 2 bases from V and 0 bases from J, the junction contained 6 bases not matched to a gene. Germline V CDR1 and CDR2: KGHSH, LQKENI. The CDR3 nucleotides read TGTGCCAGCTCACCATACGGGACAGGGGGAAGCTCTGGGGCCAACGTCCTGACTTTC. Amino acids: CASSPYGTGGSSGANVLTF. Full variable domain (remainder filled in from reference TRBV18 and TRBJ2-6): NAGVMQNPRHLVRRRGQEARLRCSPMKGHSHVYWYRQLPEEGLKFMVYLQKENIIDESGMPKERFSAEFPKEGPSILRIQQVVRGDSAAYFCASSPYGTGGSSGANVLTFGAGSRLTVL.

J is TRBJ2-7 and V is TRBV5-6; 9 positions agree with TRBD2. Germline-derived CDR1 and CDR2 are SGHDT and YYEEEE. The CDR3 length is 15 residues. Trimming at V came to 0 bases and at J to 2 bases, leaving 3 bases not matched to a gene. The CDR3 spells CASSLGLAGTYEQYF. CDR3 DNA: TGTGCCAGCAGCTTGGGTCTAGCGGGAACCTACGAGCAGTACTTC.

This chain uses TRBV5-6 with TRBJ1-1; tentatively, D is TRBD1 (5 bases). Germline V gene data show CDR1 as SGHDT and CDR2 as YYEEEE. Between the trimmed V and J ends, which lost 0 bases and 6 bases, there was a span of 12 bases. The CDR3 is made up of 14 amino acids. CDR3 sequence: CASSLGGRVAEAFF. The CDR3, as DNA: TGTGCCAGCAGCTTGGGGGGCAGAGTGGCTGAAGCTTTCTTT.

This chain joins TRBV6-5 and TRBJ2-7, with 8 bases aligning to TRBD1. The CDR3 consists of 15 residues. Germline lookup yields CDR1 MNHEY and CDR2 SVGAGI. V dropped 0 bases and J dropped 6; count of bases not matched to a gene: 7. The CDR3 nucleotides are TGTGCCAGCAGTTACTCGATGCAGGGGGCGGCCGAGCAGTACTTC. Its protein is CASSYSMQGAAEQYF.

CDR3 sequence: CASSFDRAGGNEKLFF. The CDR3 region has the DNA TGTGCCAGCAGTTTTGATCGGGCAGGAGGGAATGAAAAACTGTTTTTT. The rearrangement joins TRBV28 to TRBJ1-4, with D unresolved. Germline CDR1 and CDR2: MDHEN and SYDVKM. The V and J ends lost 3 bases and 5 bases respectively, with 16 bases between them. The length of the CDR3 is 16 residues.

This clone was observed many times. The chain uses TRBV14 and TRBJ1-2; no definite D call. Germline V CDR1 and CDR2: SGHDN, FVKESK. Between the trimmed V and J ends, which lost 7 bases and 7 bases, there was a span of 16 bases. The CDR3 totals 13 residues. The CDR3 protein is CASNSIGSGGYTF. The CDR3 nucleotides read TGTGCCAGCAATAGTATAGGGAGCGGTGGCTACACCTTC.

The chain uses TRBV18 and TRBJ1-1; the D is unclear. The CDR3 has 19 residues. The V gene lost 0 bases and the J gene lost 4 bases, with 24 bases spanning the gap. Germline CDR1 reads KGHSH; CDR2 reads LQKENI. This chain's CDR3 is CASSPPTAWAQSRSTEAFF. The DNA for the CDR3 is TGTGCCAGCTCACCACCAACGGCGTGGGCCCAGTCAAGGAGCACTGAAGCTTTCTTT.

The CDR3 here is CASSLAGTEGTDTQYF. The CDR3, as DNA: TGTGCCAGCAGCTTAGCGGGAACGGAAGGCACAGATACGCAGTATTTT. The chain links TRBV7-2 to TRBJ2-3; D unresolved. This CDR3 has 16 amino acids. CDR1 and CDR2 (germline): SGHTA, FQGNSA. V lost 0 bases to trimming and J lost 1 base, with 11 bases between them.

This clone occurred many times. The chain has TRBV19 and TRBJ2-3; D is possibly TRBD1 (6 bases). Between the trimmed V and J ends, which lost 4 bases and 4 bases, there was a span of 12 bases. From germline, CDR1 is LNHDA and CDR2 SQIVND (reference sequence). This CDR3 region has 14 residues. CDR3 in amino acids: CASSTYRVPDTQYF. CDR3 DNA sequence: TGTGCCAGTAGTACATACAGGGTCCCAGATACGCAGTATTTT.

This chain uses TRBV28 with TRBJ2-5, with unresolved D. Germline lookup yields CDR1 MDHEN and CDR2 SYDVKM. The V gene lost 4 bases and the J gene lost 5 bases, with 11 bases spanning the gap. This CDR3 is built from 13 residues. CDR3 sequence: CASSSYVRETQYF. The DNA for the CDR3 is TGTGCCAGCAGTTCGTATGTGAGGGAGACCCAGTACTTC.